Below, 31 T cell receptor beta chains from the same sample are listed, as sequenced in a study of Tregs in tolerant kidney transplant recipients. Clones were read by immunoSEQ multiplex PCR, and TCRdb kept only the in-frame ones, dropping some. This sample has over 50,000 clones, with 80% to 90% found just once. Specimen: Tregs from blood, collected before the transplant. Receptor source: a human donor who received a combined kidney and bone marrow transplant.

V usage is TRBV19 and J usage is TRBJ1-5, with D possibly being TRBD1 (6 bases). Germline CDR1 and CDR2: LNHDA and SQIVND (reference sequence). The CDR3 has 15 residues. Trimming shortened V by 8 bases and J by 10 bases, and 24 bases separated the two germline ends. CDR3 residues: CASSGGGYSGRPQHF. The CDR3 nucleotides are TGTGCCAGTTCGGGGGGCGGGTATAGTGGCCGCCCCCAGCATTTT.

This chain connects TRBV7-2 to TRBJ2-7; no clear D gene. There are 11 residues in the CDR3. The germline V gene has CDR1 SGHTA and CDR2 FQGNSA. V gave up 3 bases and J gave up 3 bases, with 3 bases separating them. In DNA form, the CDR3 reads TGTGCCAGCAGCTTTTACTACGAGCAGTACTTC. This encodes CASSFYYEQYF.

The chain carries TRBV7-6 and TRBJ2-3; D ambiguous. This CDR3 is 12 amino acids long. Germline CDR1 reads SGHVS; CDR2 reads FNYEAQ. With 0 bases removed from V and 13 bases from J, the gap between germline ends came to 11 bases. CDR3: CASSLAGPPEYF. CDR3 coding DNA: TGTGCCAGCAGCTTAGCAGGACCTCCGGAGTATTTT.

This clone was picked up one time. This chain connects TRBV5-5 to TRBJ2-7; no reliable D call. Germline V lookup: CDR1 SGHKS, CDR2 YYEKEE (reference sequence). This CDR3 is 13 amino acids long. The V end lost 5 bases, the J end lost 3 bases, and 12 bases lay between the germline ends. The CDR3 reads CASRFGKGYEQYF. DNA for the CDR3: TGTGCCAGCAGGTTTGGCAAGGGCTACGAGCAGTACTTC. Complete variable domain (other parts from reference TRBV5-5 and TRBJ2-7): DAGVTQSPTHLIKTRGQQVTLRCSPISGHKSVSWYQQVLGQGPQFIFQYYEKEERGRGNFPDRFSARQFPNYSSELNVNALLLGDSALYLCASRFGKGYEQYFGPGTRLTVT.

J is TRBJ1-3 and V is TRBV9; the match to TRBD1 covers 7 bases. The trim removed 0 bases at V and 2 bases at J, leaving 2 bases unmatched. Germline assignment: CDR1 SGDLS and CDR2 YYNGEE. The CDR3 loop spans 15 amino acids. The CDR3 loop is CASSVGRGPGNTIYF. CDR3 in DNA: TGTGCCAGCAGCGTAGGGAGGGGGCCTGGAAACACCATATATTTT.

In DNA form, the CDR3 reads TGTGCCAGCAGCTGGGGGGGACAGCAAGAGACCCAGTACTTC. Protein product: CASSWGGQQETQYF. The genes are TRBV7-2 and TRBJ2-5; D is perhaps TRBD1 or TRBD2 (7 bases each). CDR1 is SGHTA and CDR2 is FQGNSA in the germline V gene. CDR3 length: 14 residues. The V end lost 4 bases, the J end lost 2 bases, and 11 bases lay between the germline ends.

This clone occurred once. The rearrangement links TRBV27 to TRBJ2-3; 11 nucleotides line up with TRBD1. The junction had 11 bases not matched to a gene; V was cut back by 8 bases and J by 4 bases. The germline V gene has CDR1 MNHEY and CDR2 SMNVEV (reference sequence). The CDR3 totals 16 residues. The CDR3 DNA reads as TGTGCCAGCGGGTACCTCCGGGACAGGGGGGCAGATACGCAGTATTTT. This encodes CASGYLRDRGADTQYF.

The CDR3 DNA reads as TGTGCCAGCTCACCCGGGACAGGGACGTCTTACGAGCAGTACTTC. Its translation: CASSPGTGTSYEQYF. This sequence joins TRBV18 and TRBJ2-5; 9 bases are a match to TRBD1. The J call may be wrong; the DNA end is better matched by TRBJ2-7. The CDR3 extends over 15 amino acids. Germline CDR1 KGHSH, CDR2 LQKENI.

This chain links TRBV18 with TRBJ1-4; D unresolved. V gave up 6 bases and J gave up 8 bases, with 10 bases separating them. The CDR3 totals 12 residues. CDR1 is KGHSH and CDR2 is LQKENI in the germline V gene. CDR3 sequence reads: CASSGNAEKLFF. The CDR3 region has the DNA TGTGCCAGCTCGGGAAACGCCGAAAAACTGTTTTTT.

This chain links TRBV9 with TRBJ2-7; TRBD2 matches at 13 bases. The CDR3 has 14 amino acids. Germline CDR1 SGDLS, CDR2 YYNGEE. The V and J ends lost 4 bases and 4 bases, in that order; junction bases with no gene match: 2. This CDR3 reads CASSPGLAGYEQYF. DNA for the CDR3: TGTGCCAGCAGCCCGGGACTAGCGGGGTACGAGCAGTACTTC.

The chain couples TRBV4-3 to TRBJ1-2; 11 bases map to TRBD1. In germline, CDR1 is LGHNA, CDR2 YSLEER. The CDR3 sequence is 16 residues long. The V and J ends lost 4 bases and 5 bases, in that order; junction bases with no gene match: 9. DNA for the CDR3: TGCGCCAGCAGCCCAGGGGACAGGGGGTTAGAATATGGCTACACCTTC. Translating gives CASSPGDRGLEYGYTF.

The CDR3, as DNA: TGTGCCAGCAGCCGTGGGACTAGCGGGGCCCCCGCTGGCGAGCAGTACTTC. The encoded protein is CASSRGTSGAPAGEQYF. The chain joins TRBV4-2 to TRBJ2-7; 13 bases map to TRBD2. CDR1 LGHNA and CDR2 YNFKEQ come from the germline V gene. The V gene end was trimmed by 4 bases and the J gene end by 6 bases; junction bases not matched to a gene: 12. The CDR3 length is 17 residues.

V is TRBV5-1 and J is TRBJ1-3, with D tentatively TRBD1 (5 bases). The V end was cut by 4 bases, the J end by 0 bases, with 8 bases between. Germline-derived CDR1 and CDR2 are SGHRS and YFSETQ. This CDR3 comprises 14 residues. In nucleotides, the CDR3 is TGCGCCAGCAGCGGCGGGGGCTCTGGAAACACCATATATTTT. Translated, it gives CASSGGGSGNTIYF.

This chain connects TRBV27 to TRBJ2-7, with TRBD2 matching 8 bases. After removal of 3 bases from V and 5 bases from J, the junction contained 9 bases not matched to a gene. This CDR3 region has 15 residues. The V gene's germline CDR1 is MNHEY and CDR2 SMNVEV (reference sequence). The CDR3 reads CASSFRGGLKDEQYF. The CDR3 DNA reads TGTGCCAGCAGTTTTCGGGGGGGGCTTAAGGACGAGCAGTACTTC.

This clone has a single count. This sequence joins TRBV2 and TRBJ1-6, with D maybe TRBD1 (6 bases). The CDR3 runs to 14 residues. Germline V lookup: CDR1 SNHLY, CDR2 FYNNEI. Deletions cut 9 bases from V and 7 bases from J, with 16 bases between. CDR3 residues: CARRQLTGNSPLHF. The CDR3 DNA reads as TGTGCCAGGCGACAACTCACAGGGAATTCACCCCTCCACTTT.

This chain joins TRBV19 and TRBJ1-2, with 7 bases that match TRBD1. Germline lookup yields CDR1 LNHDA and CDR2 SQIVND (reference sequence). This CDR3 region has 16 residues. After removal of 6 bases from V and 5 bases from J, the junction contained 15 bases not matched to a gene. The CDR3 is CASSGRGGLIQYGYTF. Here the CDR3 DNA reads TGTGCCAGTAGCGGCAGGGGGGGCCTAATTCAGTATGGCTACACCTTC.

This sequence joins TRBV28 and TRBJ1-3; D ambiguous. V was clipped by 6 bases and J by 8 bases, with 23 bases between them. In germline, CDR1 is MDHEN, CDR2 SYDVKM. There are 16 residues in the CDR3. CDR3 sequence reads: CASRSAGLVFEYTIYF. CDR3 nucleotide sequence: TGTGCCAGCAGGTCGGCAGGTCTAGTGTTTGAGTACACCATATATTTT.

This chain links TRBV4-3 with TRBJ2-2; D might be TRBD1 (5 bases). This CDR3 comprises 17 residues. V was shortened by 5 bases and J by 5 bases, with 21 bases between the two germline ends. The germline V gene encodes CDR1 LGHNA and CDR2 YSLEER. The CDR3 nucleotides are TGCGCCAGCAGCGCACCTCCCCTAGGGGATGAAACCGGGGAGCTGTTTTTT. Encoded protein: CASSAPPLGDETGELFF.

This sequence joins TRBV5-8 and TRBJ1-2; D is possibly TRBD1 (6 bases). Germline V gene data show CDR1 as SGHTS and CDR2 as YDEGEE. The CDR3 totals 17 residues. Trimming stripped 4 bases from V and 1 base from J, with 20 bases between. DNA for the CDR3: TGTGCCAGCAGCCTAAGGCCTTACGGGGGCCTTAACTATGGCTACACCTTC. Encoded protein: CASSLRPYGGLNYGYTF. The variable domain in full, with the rest retrieved from reference TRBV5-8 and TRBJ1-2, is EAGVTQSPTHLIKTRGQQATLRCSPISGHTSVYWYQQALGLGLQFLLWYDEGEERNRGNFPPRFSGRQFPNYSSELNVNALELEDSALYLCASSLRPYGGLNYGYTFGSGTRLTVV.

CDR3 nucleotide sequence: TGTGCCAGCCCGACAGTTTCGACCCCCCTTCTTGGCTACACCTTC. Its protein product is CASPTVSTPLLGYTF. The chain has TRBV2 and TRBJ1-2; a weak D match, TRBD1 (5 bases). Germline V CDR1 and CDR2: SNHLY, FYNNEI. The CDR3 spans 15 residues. Trimming removed 8 bases from V and 7 bases from J, with 23 bases in between.

This clone was detected a few times. The gene calls are TRBV7-7 and TRBJ2-3; 12 nucleotides align to TRBD1. CDR1 and CDR2 from the germline V gene are SSHAT and FNYEAQ (reference sequence). The CDR3 extends over 15 amino acids. Unmatched junction bases numbered 3, after V lost 4 bases and J lost 4 bases. CDR3: CASSWDRGPPDTQYF. CDR3 coding DNA: TGTGCCAGCAGCTGGGACAGGGGGCCTCCAGATACGCAGTATTTT.

Here the CDR3 DNA reads TGTGCCAGTAGTATAGTCTCCGGACAGGCCACTGAAGCTTTCTTT. This codes for CASSIVSGQATEAFF. The V and J genes are TRBV19 and TRBJ1-1; 7 bases line up with TRBD1. Per germline, CDR1 LNHDA and CDR2 SQIVND (reference sequence). With V trimmed by 1 base and J by 4 bases, 6 bases remained unmatched. CDR3 size: 15 residues.

V is TRBV2 and J is TRBJ2-7; D gene ambiguous. The length of the CDR3 is 13 residues. Germline lookup yields CDR1 SNHLY and CDR2 FYNNEI. V lost 7 bases and J lost 6, with 16 bases in between. The CDR3 DNA follows: TGTGCCAGCAACCCTAATAGGGAATCCGAGCAGTACTTC. It is translated as CASNPNRESEQYF.

The V call is TRBV5-1, the J call TRBJ2-5, with 9 nucleotides matching TRBD2. The closer fit of TRBJ2-7 to the DNA end suggests the J call may be wrong. The CDR3 length is 16 residues. Germline V gene sequence: CDR1 SGHRS, CDR2 YFSETQ. CDR3 amino acids: CASSDGSSGISYEQYF. Here the CDR3 DNA reads TGCGCCAGCTCCGATGGGTCTAGCGGGATCTCCTACGAGCAGTACTTC.

This clone was found a few times. The J gene is TRBJ1-2, the V gene TRBV14; D gene uncertain. V was trimmed by 4 bases and J by 4 bases, leaving 10 bases between them. From germline, CDR1 is SGHDN and CDR2 FVKESK. The CDR3 is 13 amino acids. This chain's CDR3 is CASSLHGVYGYTF. The CDR3 DNA is TGTGCCAGCAGCCTCCACGGGGTCTATGGCTACACCTTC.

This clone was detected only once. Written as DNA, the CDR3 is TGTGCCAGCAGTTACTCGAATATGGGGAAAGAGACCCAGTACTTC. Amino acids: CASSYSNMGKETQYF. The chain joins TRBV6-5 to TRBJ2-5; D remains unclear. The CDR3 is 15 residues long. V lost 0 bases and J lost 3, with 11 bases in between. Per germline, CDR1 MNHEY and CDR2 SVGAGI.

A single count supports this clone. This chain joins TRBV19 and TRBJ2-5; D may be TRBD2 (7 bases). This CDR3 is built from 13 residues. Germline V lookup: CDR1 LNHDA, CDR2 SQIVND (reference sequence). V was pared by 5 bases and J by 5 bases, with 12 bases between. CDR3 bases: TGTGCCAGTAGTGTGGGGGGGCCGGAGACCCAGTACTTC. Its translation is CASSVGGPETQYF.

The chain links TRBV7-9 to TRBJ2-5; D unresolved. The CDR3 loop spans 14 amino acids. V lost 1 base and J 2 bases, leaving 8 bases between the germline ends. Germline V gives CDR1 SEHNR, CDR2 FQNEAQ (reference sequence). DNA of the CDR3: TGTGCCAGCAGCTTAGGGGCCTATCAAGAGACCCAGTACTTC. As protein: CASSLGAYQETQYF.

The CDR3 DNA reads TGTGCCAGCAGCTTAAGGCTAGCGGGGGCCCGAAGCACAGATACGCAGTATTTT. Translation gives CASSLRLAGARSTDTQYF. The genes are TRBV13 and TRBJ2-3; 10 bases are a match to TRBD2. Germline CDR1 is PRHDT and CDR2 is FYEKMQ (reference sequence). This CDR3 region has 18 residues. V lost 2 bases, J lost 0 bases, and 8 bases stayed unmatched.

The chain uses TRBV30 and TRBJ1-3; the D gene is possibly TRBD1 (6 bases). The germline V and J ends were trimmed by 2 bases and 7 bases, with 18 bases remaining between them. The germline CDR1 and CDR2 sequences are GTSNPN and SVGIG (reference sequence). The CDR3 totals 15 residues. CDR3 nucleotides: TGTGCCTGGAGTACTCCGGGGACATTAGGTAACACCATATATTTT. Protein: CAWSTPGTLGNTIYF. Full variable domain (rest looked up from reference TRBV30 and TRBJ1-3): SQTIHQWPATLVQPVGSPLSLECTVEGTSNPNLYWYRQAAGRGLQLLFYSVGIGQISSEVPQNLSASRPQDRQFILSSKKLLLSDSGFYLCAWSTPGTLGNTIYFGEGSWLTVV.

The rearrangement uses TRBV19 and TRBJ1-1, with D hard to call. The CDR3 totals 13 residues. V lost 3 bases and J 4 bases, leaving 9 bases between the germline ends. Per the germline V gene, CDR1 is LNHDA and CDR2 is SQIVND (reference sequence). CDR3 amino acids: CASSIARPTEAFF. For the CDR3, the DNA is TGTGCCAGTAGTATCGCCAGGCCCACTGAAGCTTTCTTT.